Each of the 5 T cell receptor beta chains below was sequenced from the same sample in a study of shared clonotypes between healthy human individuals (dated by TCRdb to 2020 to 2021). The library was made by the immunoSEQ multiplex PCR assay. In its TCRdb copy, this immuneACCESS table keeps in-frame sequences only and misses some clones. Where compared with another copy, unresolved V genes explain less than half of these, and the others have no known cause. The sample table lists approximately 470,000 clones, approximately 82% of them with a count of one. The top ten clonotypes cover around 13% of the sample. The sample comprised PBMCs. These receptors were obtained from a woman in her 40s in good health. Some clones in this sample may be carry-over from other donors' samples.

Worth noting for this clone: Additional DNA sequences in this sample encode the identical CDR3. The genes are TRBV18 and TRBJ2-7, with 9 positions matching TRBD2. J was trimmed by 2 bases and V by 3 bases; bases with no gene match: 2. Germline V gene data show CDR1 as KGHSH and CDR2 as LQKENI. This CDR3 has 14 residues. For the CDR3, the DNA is TGTGCCAGCTCACCGGCGGGAGGGCCCTACGAGCAGTACTTC. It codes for CASSPAGGPYEQYF.

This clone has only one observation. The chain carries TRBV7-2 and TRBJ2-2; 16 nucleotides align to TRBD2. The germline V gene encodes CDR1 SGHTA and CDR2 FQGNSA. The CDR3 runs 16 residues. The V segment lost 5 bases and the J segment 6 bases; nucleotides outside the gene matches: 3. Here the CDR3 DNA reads TGTGCCAGCAGCCCCGGGACTAGCGGGAGGGCCGGGGAGCTGTTTTTT. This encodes CASSPGTSGRAGELFF.

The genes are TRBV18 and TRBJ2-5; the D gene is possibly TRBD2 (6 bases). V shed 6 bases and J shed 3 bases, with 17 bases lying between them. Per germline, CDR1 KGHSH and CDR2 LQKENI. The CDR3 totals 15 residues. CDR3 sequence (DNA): TGTGCCAGCTCCCTCAATCCGGGAGCAAAAGAGACCCAGTACTTC. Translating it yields CASSLNPGAKETQYF. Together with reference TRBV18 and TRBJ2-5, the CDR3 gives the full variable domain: NAGVMQNPRHLVRRRGQEARLRCSPMKGHSHVYWYRQLPEEGLKFMVYLQKENIIDESGMPKERFSAEFPKEGPSILRIQQVVRGDSAAYFCASSLNPGAKETQYFGPGTRLLVL.

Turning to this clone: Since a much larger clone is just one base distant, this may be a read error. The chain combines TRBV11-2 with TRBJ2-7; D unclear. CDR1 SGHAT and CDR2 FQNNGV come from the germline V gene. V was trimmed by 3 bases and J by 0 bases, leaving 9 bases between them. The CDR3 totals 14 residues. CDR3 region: CASSLERSSYEQYF. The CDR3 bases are TGTGCCAGCAGCTTGGAACGGAGCTCCTACGAGCAGTACTTC.

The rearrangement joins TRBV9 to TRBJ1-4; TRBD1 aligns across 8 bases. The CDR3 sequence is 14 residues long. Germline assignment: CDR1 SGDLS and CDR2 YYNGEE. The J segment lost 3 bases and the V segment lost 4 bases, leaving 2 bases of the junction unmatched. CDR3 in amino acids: CASSSQGANEKLFF. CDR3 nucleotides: TGTGCCAGCAGCTCACAGGGGGCTAATGAAAAACTGTTTTTT.